The 4 T cell receptor beta chains below come from one sample, sequenced in a study of regulatory T cells in long-lasting Graves disease. Time point indicated: persistent/refractory GD, antithyroid drugs over 5 years with positive TRAb. PBMC RNA served as the TCR library source. Investigators prepared the TCR beta libraries by applying iRepertoire HTBI primers and Arm-PCR of CDR3 regions. One entry per CDR3 protein results from TCRdb running MiXCR on the multiplex PCR reads. The sample includes roughly 400,000 distinct CDR3 sequences, approximately 22% of them seen just once. This specimen was peripheral blood mononuclear cells (PBMCs), taken when the disease was refractory, from a patient treated with antithyroid drugs. The receptors here all came from a female donor with Graves disease.

This rearrangement joins TRBV5-6 to TRBJ2-1, with 8 bases aligning to TRBD2. Germline CDR1 reads SGHDT; CDR2 reads YYEEEE. V lost 2 bases, J lost 0 bases, and 4 bases stayed unmatched. The CDR3 is made up of 16 amino acids. Here the CDR3 DNA reads TGTGCCAGCAGCTTCGGTAGCGGGAACTCCTACAATGAGCAGTTCTTC. Translation: CASSFGSGNSYNEQFF.

This clonotype came up a few times. The gene calls are TRBV30 and TRBJ2-2, with D unresolved. Trimming stripped 0 bases from V and 1 base from J, with 3 bases between. The CDR3 totals 13 residues. CDR1 GTSNPN and CDR2 SVGIG come from the germline V gene (reference sequence). The CDR3 sequence: CAWSVRNTGELFF. The CDR3 DNA reads as TGTGCCTGGAGTGTTCGGAACACCGGGGAGCTGTTTTTT.

This clonotype came up many times. The rearrangement joins TRBV7-9 to TRBJ1-1; possibly TRBD1 for D (5 bases). The V gene lost 3 bases and the J gene lost 3 bases, with 11 bases spanning the gap. This CDR3 is built from 14 residues. Germline V gene lookup returns CDR1 SEHNR and CDR2 FQNEAQ (reference sequence). CDR3 residues: CASSFERDYTEAFF. In DNA form, the CDR3 reads TGTGCCAGCAGCTTCGAACGGGACTACACTGAAGCTTTCTTT. The entire variable domain, with the rest obtained from reference TRBV7-9 and TRBJ1-1, is as follows: DTGVSQNPRHKITKRGQNVTFRCDPISEHNRLYWYRQTLGQGPEFLTYFQNEAQLEKSRLLSDRFSAERPKGSFSTLEIQRTEQGDSAMYLCASSFERDYTEAFFGQGTRLTVV.

This clonotype has more than one count but fewer than ten. The V gene is TRBV4-1, the J gene TRBJ2-5; 7 bases align to TRBD2. In germline, CDR1 is MGHRA, CDR2 YSYEKL. The CDR3 length is 18 residues. With V trimmed by 5 bases and J by 5 bases, 20 bases remained unmatched. Here the CDR3 reads CASSDRQGRGAGRETQYF. CDR3 bases: TGCGCCAGCAGCGACCGACAAGGGAGGGGCGCGGGTCGGGAGACCCAGTACTTC.